This TCR beta chain came from a study of regulatory T cells. Amplification used 52 TRBV primers and 13 TRBJ primers. This table comes from immunoSEQ multiplex PCR, and its TCRdb copy is limited to in-frame clones, with some not included. The sample holds around 15,000 clones, about 79% seen once. Study-wide results and caveats: In CD3G-deficient patients, conventional CD4+ T cells were enriched for hydrophobic CDR3 residues at positions 6 and 7. Skewed V and J usage and few unique V-J pairs marked patient repertoires, most in Tregs.

This CDR3 is 14 amino acids long. CDR1 is MDHEN and CDR2 is SYDVKM in the germline V gene. V was clipped by 6 bases and J by 14 bases; unmatched bases: 14. Notes on this clone: Its antigen is not known.

All CD3G-deficient patients showed autoimmunity, more severe in two. At testing, patients were 2 to 39 years old, with reduced naive and increased memory T-cell proportions. Regulatory (CD25-high CD127-low) and conventional (CD25-low CD127-high) CD4+ T cells were sorted separately. The source is a person between 30 and 45 years old with CD3G deficiency. The chain employs TRBV28 and TRBJ1-5; 9 bases align to TRBD1. Sequencing was done on a sample of conventional CD4+ T cells sorted from blood. The CDR3, as DNA: TGTGCCAGCAGCACCGGGACAGGGTCGCGTGTGAAGCATTTT. Translation: CASSTGTGSRVKHF.